The clone carrying this T cell receptor (beta chain) has at least ten counts. The sample is drawn from a study of spatial heterogeneity in lung cancer. The overall study: The donors comprised approximately 75 untreated early-stage non-small cell lung cancer patients.

Time point denoted: blood at routine non-recurrence follow-up after resection. From tumor, nontumor lung or frozen PBMC, whole RNA was taken unsorted for sequencing. TCRdb called the 5' RACE reads again in MiXCR, with one record for every CDR3 protein. There are around 110,000 distinct CDR3 sequences in the sample; 12% occur only once, and roughly 17% lies in the top ten. Trimming took off 4 bases at V and 5 bases at J, with 14 bases between the two ends. Germline V gene lookup returns CDR1 SQVTM and CDR2 ANQGSEA. The CDR3 totals 13 residues. The sequence was collected from a male donor with early-stage non-small cell lung cancer. The source was PBMCs, collected at follow-up. The chain carries TRBV29-1 and TRBJ1-1; weak D call: TRBD1 (6 bases). The CDR3 loop reads CSVVSRGRTEAFF. The DNA of the CDR3 is TGCAGCGTTGTAAGCAGGGGAAGAACTGAAGCTTTCTTT.